This T cell receptor (beta chain) derives from a study of blood T cell repertoires in COVID-19. Study-wide background: Italy, Spain and the United States were the sources of the convalescent and acute COVID-19 samples. Sources were T cells, B-cell-depleted T cells, or PBMCs; the material itself was cDNA or gDNA.

Germline CDR1 and CDR2: DFQATT and SNEGSKA (reference sequence). The CDR3 loop spans 17 amino acids. J lost 0 bases, V lost 3 bases, and 9 bases had no gene match. In the original processing: Nucleated cell number was recorded as an estimate derived from reference gene primer amplification. TCRdb's copy holds only in-frame clones and misses some; the assay was immunoSEQ multiplex PCR. V and J calls and clone size are those listed in that table; D and trimming were worked out from the DNA. The data hold 130,000 to 150,000 clones, with over 75% observed a single time. This chain links TRBV20-1 with TRBJ2-3; 10 positions match TRBD2. The TCR comes from a man in his 70s with acute or convalescent COVID-19. Source material: peripheral blood. The CDR3 loop is CSASGSGGTSSTDTQYF. Here the CDR3 DNA reads TGCAGTGCTAGTGGTAGCGGGGGGACATCTAGCACAGATACGCAGTATTTT.